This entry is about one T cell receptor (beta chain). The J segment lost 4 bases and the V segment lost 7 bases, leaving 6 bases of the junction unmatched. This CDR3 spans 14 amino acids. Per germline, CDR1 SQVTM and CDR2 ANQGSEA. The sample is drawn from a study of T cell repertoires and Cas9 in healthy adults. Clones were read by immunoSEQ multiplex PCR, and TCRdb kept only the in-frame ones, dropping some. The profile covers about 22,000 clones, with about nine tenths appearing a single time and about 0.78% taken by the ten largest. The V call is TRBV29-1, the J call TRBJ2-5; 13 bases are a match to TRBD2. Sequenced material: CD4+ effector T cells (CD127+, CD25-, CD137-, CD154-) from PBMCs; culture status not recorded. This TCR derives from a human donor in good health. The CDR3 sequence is CSGRTSGGSETQYF. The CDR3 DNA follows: TGCAGCGGGAGGACTAGCGGGGGATCAGAGACCCAGTACTTC. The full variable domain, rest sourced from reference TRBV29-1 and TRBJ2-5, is SAVISQKPSRDICQRGTSLTIQCQVDSQVTMMFWYRQQPGQSLTLIATANQGSEATYESGFVIDKFPISRPNLTFSTLTVSNMSPEDSSIYLCSGRTSGGSETQYFGPGTRLLVL.